The 20 T cell receptor beta chains in this list originate from one sample, sequenced in a study of glioma-infiltrating T cells after dendritic cell vaccination. Time point specified: after dendritic cell vaccination, including at tumor progression/relapse. The method was immunoSEQ multiplex PCR; TCRdb's version includes in-frame clones alone and lacks a portion of them. There are tens of thousands of clones in the sample; roughly 80% occur only once, and 15% to 19% lies in the top ten. The source material was blood, sampled after dendritic cell vaccination. These receptors originate from a human donor with glioblastoma.

The table lists this clone with a count of one. The V call is TRBV14, the J call TRBJ1-2; D is ambiguous. The V gene lost 0 bases and the J gene lost 2 bases, with 10 bases spanning the gap. Germline assignment: CDR1 SGHDN and CDR2 FVKESK. The CDR3 covers 15 residues. Here the CDR3 DNA reads TGTGCCAGCAGCCAAGATGCAAGAGAAAACTATGGCTACACCTTC. It yields the protein CASSQDARENYGYTF.

The CDR3 DNA reads TGTGCCAGCAGCCCCTACGGGGGGGCGAATGAAAAACTGTTTTTT. Translating it yields CASSPYGGANEKLFF. V is TRBV7-9 and J is TRBJ1-4; tentative D call: TRBD1 (6 bases). With 5 bases removed from V and 5 bases from J, the gap between germline ends came to 15 bases. This CDR3 is 15 amino acids long. Germline CDR1 SEHNR, CDR2 FQNEAQ (reference sequence).

This clone was detected once. The rearrangement joins TRBV19 to TRBJ1-2; 11 bases match TRBD1. The CDR3 is 19 amino acids. The junction had 13 bases not matched to a gene; V was cut back by 3 bases and J by 1 base. In germline, CDR1 is LNHDA, CDR2 SQIVND (reference sequence). CDR3: CASSIPGQGAAVGNYGYTF. As DNA, the CDR3 is TGTGCCAGTAGTATCCCCGGACAGGGGGCGGCTGTAGGTAACTATGGCTACACCTTC.

In nucleotides, the CDR3 is TGTGCCAGCAGCCGAACACCGAACACTGAAGCTTTCTTT. It encodes CASSRTPNTEAFF. The chain couples TRBV7-9 to TRBJ1-1; D gene unclear. The V end lost 5 bases, the J end lost 1 base, and 8 bases lay between the germline ends. Germline CDR1 and CDR2: SEHNR and FQNEAQ (reference sequence). The CDR3 sequence is 13 residues long.

The gene calls are TRBV11-3 and TRBJ1-5; a possible D gene is TRBD1 (6 bases). V lost 5 bases and J lost 7, with 12 bases in between. Germline V gene sequence: CDR1 SGHNT, CDR2 YENEEA. This CDR3 has 13 amino acids. DNA of the CDR3: TGTGCCAGCAGCGAGACAGGTGGGCAGCCCCAGCATTTT. It is translated as CASSETGGQPQHF.

This chain connects TRBV27 to TRBJ1-5, with 7 bases identical to TRBD1. Trimming removed 4 bases from V and 6 bases from J; junction bases left unmatched: 6. The CDR3 spans 14 residues. The germline CDR1 and CDR2 sequences are MNHEY and SMNVEV (reference sequence). This CDR3 is CASSWGAGGQPQHF. The CDR3 nucleotides are TGTGCCAGCAGTTGGGGGGCAGGGGGTCAGCCCCAGCATTTT.

This chain's CDR3 is CASASTGISYEQYF. In nucleotides, the CDR3 is TGCGCCAGCGCCTCTACAGGGATCTCCTACGAGCAGTACTTC. The rearrangement uses TRBV5-1 and TRBJ2-5; maybe TRBD1 (6 bases). Judging by the DNA end, TRBJ2-7 fits better; the J call may be wrong. Germline CDR1 and CDR2: SGHRS and YFSETQ. The CDR3 is 14 amino acids.

This chain connects TRBV19 to TRBJ2-5; D possibly corresponds to TRBD1 (6 bases). The CDR3 consists of 15 residues. Germline-derived CDR1 and CDR2 are LNHDA and SQIVND (reference sequence). Trimming shortened V by 1 base and J by 5 bases, and 14 bases separated the two germline ends. This chain's CDR3 is CASSIVAGDEETQYF. In DNA form, the CDR3 reads TGTGCCAGTAGTATAGTGGCAGGGGATGAGGAGACCCAGTACTTC. The variable domain in full, with the rest retrieved from reference TRBV19 and TRBJ2-5, is DGGITQSPKYLFRKEGQNVTLSCEQNLNHDAMYWYRQDPGQGLRLIYYSQIVNDFQKGDIAEGYSVSREKKESFPLTVTSAQKNPTAFYLCASSIVAGDEETQYFGPGTRLLVL.

J is TRBJ1-4 and V is TRBV7-9; TRBD1 aligns across 7 bases. CDR1 SEHNR and CDR2 FQNEAQ come from the germline V gene (reference sequence). The trim removed 6 bases at V and 3 bases at J, leaving 7 bases unmatched. This CDR3 has 15 amino acids. CDR3 sequence reads: CASRPHRGSNEKLFF. CDR3 coding DNA: TGTGCCAGCAGGCCGCACAGGGGATCTAATGAAAAACTGTTTTTT.

The chain couples TRBV5-6 to TRBJ2-7; 8 positions match TRBD1. The CDR3 extends over 13 amino acids. Germline CDR1 and CDR2: SGHDT and YYEEEE. The ends lost 6 bases at V and 2 bases at J; junction bases unmatched: 4. CDR3 loop: CASKATGAYEQYF. In DNA form, the CDR3 reads TGTGCCAGCAAAGCGACAGGGGCCTACGAGCAGTACTTC.

The CDR3 DNA reads TGTGCCAGCAGCTTTAGCGGGGGAACCTACGAGCAGTACTTC. Translated, it gives CASSFSGGTYEQYF. The chain combines TRBV11-1 with TRBJ2-7, with TRBD2 matching over 9 bases. The germline V gene encodes CDR1 SGHAT and CDR2 FQDESV (reference sequence). The V and J ends lost 3 bases and 2 bases, in that order; junction bases with no gene match: 2. There are 14 residues in the CDR3.

The chain employs TRBV15 and TRBJ2-1; 8 nucleotides align to TRBD2. This CDR3 spans 15 amino acids. In germline, CDR1 is LNHNV, CDR2 YYDKDF (reference sequence). The V and J ends lost 5 bases and 1 base, in that order; junction bases with no gene match: 4. This CDR3 reads CATSYSGDSYNEQFF. DNA for the CDR3: TGTGCCACCAGCTATAGCGGGGATTCCTACAATGAGCAGTTCTTC.

The chain combines TRBV27 with TRBJ1-4, with a possible D match to TRBD1 (6 bases). Germline CDR1 is MNHEY and CDR2 is SMNVEV (reference sequence). The ends were cut back, 4 bases at V and 6 bases at J, with 18 bases in the middle. The CDR3 spans 16 residues. CDR3 sequence: CASSCKIDRWDEKLFF. The CDR3 DNA sequence: TGTGCCAGCAGTTGTAAAATAGACAGGTGGGATGAAAAACTGTTTTTT.

The rearrangement joins TRBV6-1 to TRBJ1-1; 8 nucleotides line up with TRBD1. The V gene end was trimmed by 5 bases and the J gene end by 7 bases; junction bases not matched to a gene: 3. CDR1 is MNHNS, CDR2 SASEGT, per germline. This CDR3 has 12 amino acids. The CDR3 DNA is TGTGCCAGCAGTTGGACAGGGATTGAAGCTTTCTTT. It yields the protein CASSWTGIEAFF.

This chain joins TRBV30 and TRBJ1-5; D may be TRBD1 (5 bases). The germline V and J ends were trimmed by 5 bases and 7 bases, with 6 bases remaining between them. Germline V lookup: CDR1 GTSNPN, CDR2 SVGIG (reference sequence). This CDR3 has 10 amino acids. The chain's CDR3 is CAWGGQPQHF. The CDR3, as DNA: TGTGCCTGGGGGGGGCAGCCCCAGCATTTT.

This clone was counted between two and nine times. The rearrangement joins TRBV6-1 to TRBJ1-2, with a tentative D call TRBD1 (6 bases). V lost 6 bases to trimming and J lost 7 bases, with 18 bases between them. The CDR3 length is 14 residues. Per the germline V gene, CDR1 is MNHNS and CDR2 is SASEGT. The CDR3 region is CASSASQGGGGYTF. DNA for the CDR3: TGTGCCAGCAGCGCGTCACAGGGAGGGGGTGGCTACACCTTC.

The chain recombines TRBV5-4 with TRBJ2-7, with TRBD2 matching over 7 bases. J gave up 1 base and V 5 bases, and 9 bases lay outside the gene matches. Per the germline V gene, CDR1 is SGHNT and CDR2 is YYREEE (reference sequence). This CDR3 contains 15 residues. CDR3: CASSPPGTTSYEQYF. CDR3 DNA: TGTGCCAGCAGTCCCCCCGGGACTACTTCCTACGAGCAGTACTTC.

The gene calls are TRBV4-1 and TRBJ2-1; 14 bases agree with TRBD2. In germline, CDR1 is MGHRA, CDR2 YSYEKL. This CDR3 is 17 amino acids long. V was pared by 6 bases and J by 5 bases, with 9 bases of the junction left unmatched. CDR3 protein: CASSRTSGGKPDNEQFF. CDR3 bases: TGCGCCAGCAGTCGGACTAGCGGGGGGAAGCCAGACAATGAGCAGTTCTTC.

The V call is TRBV5-6, the J call TRBJ2-5; 12 nucleotides align to TRBD2. J lost 5 bases, V lost 4 bases, and 6 bases had no gene match. Germline CDR1 and CDR2: SGHDT and YYEEEE. The CDR3 loop spans 15 amino acids. This CDR3 is CASSPGLAGWETQYF. CDR3 nucleotide sequence: TGTGCCAGCAGCCCCGGACTAGCGGGGTGGGAGACCCAGTACTTC. The full variable domain, in which reference TRBV5-6 and TRBJ2-5 provide the parts outside the CDR3, is DAGVTQSPTHLIKTRGQQVTLRCSPKSGHDTVSWYQQALGQGPQFIFQYYEEEERQRGNFPDRFSGHQFPNYSSELNVNALLLGDSALYLCASSPGLAGWETQYFGPGTRLLVL.

The chain has TRBV2 and TRBJ2-7; the D gene is possibly TRBD2 (6 bases). V was trimmed by 8 bases and J by 1 base, leaving 15 bases between them. The germline V gene has CDR1 SNHLY and CDR2 FYNNEI. CDR3 length equals 14 residues. The CDR3 reads CASRRETPSYEQYF. The DNA of the CDR3 is TGTGCCAGCCGGAGGGAGACACCATCCTACGAGCAGTACTTC.